Listed below are T cell receptor beta chains from one sample, sequenced in a study of T-cell reconstitution after alpha-beta-depleted transplantation in children. One entry per CDR3 protein, called by TCRdb with MiXCR from the PCR reads. The sample shows fewer than 700,000 distinct CDR3 sequences, more than 20% of them seen only once. The sequencing used PBMCs, mostly from graft donor cells, collected 360 days after TCRalphabeta/CD19-depleted stem cell transplant. Receptors were obtained from a boy under two years old who had a stem cell transplant for acute myeloid leukemia, so the T cells may come from the graft donor. The CDR3 runs from the conserved cysteine through the conserved F or W. D genes are given only for firm matches.

D gene	V gene	J gene	CDR3 length	CDR3 protein
-	TRBV7-4	TRBJ2-5	15	CASSPKRVFWETQYF
-	TRBV12-3/TRBV12-4	TRBJ1-6	12	CASSLSGPTLHF
-	TRBV6-2/TRBV6-3	TRBJ2-3	16	CASSPHPPGGSDTQYF
TRBD1	TRBV12-3/TRBV12-4	TRBJ2-6	17	CASSLVWTGPGANVLTF
TRBD1	TRBV6-5	TRBJ1-1	12	CASSLGGGKAFF
TRBD1	TRBV5-1	TRBJ2-7	16	CASSSTSGQAPHEQYF
TRBD2	TRBV5-1	TRBJ2-3	13	CASSSLGGDTQYF
-	TRBV20-1	TRBJ2-5	12	CSAMYSRETQYF
-	TRBV11-2	TRBJ2-5	16	CASSLRGGLRKETQYF
TRBD2	TRBV5-4	TRBJ2-1	16	CASSETGTSGDNEQFF
-	TRBV29-1	TRBJ2-3	14	CSVEGDRTADTQYF
TRBD2	TRBV12-3/TRBV12-4	TRBJ2-1	17	CASSSGLGGGSYNEQFF
-	TRBV6-1	TRBJ2-5	13	CASSGLVAETQYF
-	TRBV24-1	TRBJ2-7	11	CATALGHEQYF
-	TRBV29-1	TRBJ1-1	12	CSVEILGTEAFF
-	TRBV5-1	TRBJ2-7	14	CASSPLGDYYEQYF
-	TRBV29-1	TRBJ1-1	12	CSALFQGTEAFF
-	TRBV25-1	TRBJ2-5	13	CASSVGGRETQYF
-	TRBV7-9	TRBJ2-4	15	CASSFGPVAKNIQYF
-	TRBV7-8	TRBJ2-3	16	CASSFKLSSGTDTQYF
-	TRBV29-1	TRBJ2-5	11	CSPDSQETQYF
-	TRBV10-3	TRBJ2-3	15	CAISEKTSLTDTQYF
-	TRBV3-1	TRBJ2-7	13	CASSQTAGYEQYF
-	TRBV29-1	TRBJ2-3	12	CSVRWEGDTQYF
TRBD1	TRBV20-1	TRBJ2-7	13	CSANSDRPNEQYF
TRBD1	TRBV6-5	TRBJ2-7	18	CASSYIGPWDRGDYEQYF
-	TRBV20-1	TRBJ1-1	12	CSAPSRNTEAFF
-	TRBV5-1	TRBJ2-1	16	CASSLVAGASGNEQFF
-	TRBV7-2	TRBJ2-5	14	CASSLKGWGETQYF
-	TRBV4-3	TRBJ2-7	16	CASSQDGVEGTYEQYF
-	TRBV7-2	TRBJ2-7	14	CASSAGGSEYEQYF
-	TRBV12-3/TRBV12-4	TRBJ2-7	14	CASSSTLTGFEQYF
-	TRBV28	TRBJ1-2	13	CASSSGGPYGYTF
-	TRBV10-3	TRBJ2-3	13	CAISGGSPDTQYF
-	TRBV11-2	TRBJ2-5	14	CASSLGMGQETQYF
-	TRBV24-1	TRBJ2-5	11	CATMIGETQYF
-	TRBV4-2	TRBJ1-2	15	CASSHSLGRLYGYTF
-	TRBV9	TRBJ2-3	16	CASSVGGLGYTDTQYF
-	TRBV7-2	TRBJ2-1	16	CASSLAFVDYRNEQFF
TRBD1	TRBV7-9	TRBJ2-7	14	CASSLGGTGGGQYF